Presented here are 28 T cell receptor beta chains from one specimen sequenced in a study of T cell responses to AZD1222 COVID-19 vaccine. Assay: immunoSEQ multiplex PCR; the TCRdb copy retains only in-frame clones and omits some. The sample holds some 190,000 clones, around 94% seen once. Sequenced here: peripheral blood, sampled 28 days after the second dose of the MenACWY control vaccine. These TCRs come from an adult who received the MenACWY meningococcal vaccine as a control.

The chain couples TRBV4-1 to TRBJ1-4, with 10 bases aligning to TRBD1. The CDR3 contains 14 residues. The V segment lost 3 bases and the J segment 7 bases; nucleotides outside the gene matches: 2. Germline V gene data show CDR1 as MGHRA and CDR2 as YSYEKL. The CDR3 here is CASSQDRGTEKLFF. In nucleotides, the CDR3 is TGCGCCAGCAGCCAGGACAGGGGGACTGAAAAACTGTTTTTT.

The V call is TRBV5-1, the J call TRBJ2-2; D uncertain. Germline CDR1 SGHRS, CDR2 YFSETQ. The length of the CDR3 is 16 residues. Trimming pared 4 bases from V and 3 bases from J, leaving 16 bases between. The CDR3 loop is CASSKKGETDTGELFF. The CDR3 coding sequence is TGCGCCAGCAGCAAGAAAGGAGAAACAGACACCGGGGAGCTGTTTTTT.

The sample holds one count of this clone. The chain uses TRBV5-1 and TRBJ2-4; 8 bases are shared with TRBD2. The germline V gene has CDR1 SGHRS and CDR2 YFSETQ. There are 18 residues in the CDR3. V trimming: 4 bases; J trimming: 0 bases; junction bases outside the gene matches: 12. CDR3 loop: CASSQNPSGPLAKNIQYF. In nucleotides, the CDR3 is TGCGCCAGCAGCCAAAACCCTAGCGGGCCACTAGCCAAAAACATTCAGTACTTC.

This clone turned up a few times. The chain employs TRBV29-1 and TRBJ2-7; TRBD1 matches at 9 bases. This CDR3 spans 12 amino acids. Unmatched junction bases numbered 1, after V lost 3 bases and J lost 4 bases. Germline CDR1 is SQVTM and CDR2 is ANQGSEA. In nucleotides, the CDR3 is TGCAGCGTTGAGGGACAGGGTTACGAGCAGTACTTC. Translation gives CSVEGQGYEQYF.

J is TRBJ2-1 and V is TRBV5-1; tentative D call: TRBD1 (6 bases). Germline CDR1 reads SGHRS; CDR2 reads YFSETQ. Trimming left V 0 bases short and J 5 bases short, with 9 bases between. The length of the CDR3 is 14 residues. CDR3 nucleotide sequence: TGCGCCAGCAGCTTGGTATCAGGGGACAATGAGCAGTTCTTC. This sequence encodes CASSLVSGDNEQFF.

This chain joins TRBV11-2 and TRBJ2-7, with D perhaps TRBD2 (5 bases). Deletions cut 5 bases from V and 0 bases from J, with 11 bases between. The CDR3 sequence is 14 residues long. Germline CDR1 reads SGHAT; CDR2 reads FQNNGV. In DNA, the CDR3 is TGTGCCAGCAGCCCACCGGGGAGCTCCTACGAGCAGTACTTC. Translating gives CASSPPGSSYEQYF.

V is TRBV6-5 and J is TRBJ2-7; 8 bases agree with TRBD1. Trimming took 6 bases from V and 3 from J; bases not matched to a gene: 7. There are 14 residues in the CDR3. Germline V gives CDR1 MNHEY, CDR2 SVGAGI. The CDR3 nucleotides are TGTGCCAGCAGGCAATCAGGGGGCGGCTACGAGCAGTACTTC. Its protein product is CASRQSGGGYEQYF.

A single count supports this clone. The rearrangement uses TRBV11-2 and TRBJ1-2; the D gene is possibly TRBD1 (5 bases). V shed 0 bases and J shed 4 bases, with 9 bases lying between them. This CDR3 region has 14 residues. The V gene's germline CDR1 is SGHAT and CDR2 FQNNGV. The CDR3 bases are TGTGCCAGCAGCTTAGATCTAACAGGCTATGGCTACACCTTC. Amino acids: CASSLDLTGYGYTF. The full variable domain, completed using reference TRBV11-2 and TRBJ1-2, is EAGVAQSPRYKIIEKRQSVAFWCNPISGHATLYWYQQILGQGPKLLIQFQNNGVVDDSQLPKDRFSAERLKGVDSTLKIQPAKLEDSAVYLCASSLDLTGYGYTFGSGTRLTVV.

V and J are TRBV13 and TRBJ1-2; D ambiguous. The CDR3 sequence is 16 residues long. Trimming left V 2 bases short and J 0 bases short, with 13 bases between. Germline values: CDR1 PRHDT, CDR2 FYEKMQ (reference sequence). The CDR3 nucleotides are TGTGCCAGCAGCTTATCTTTAACCGATACTAACTATGGCTACACCTTC. This gives the protein CASSLSLTDTNYGYTF.

The chain is built from TRBV6-2 or TRBV6-3 and TRBJ1-4, with no clear D. CDR3 length: 13 amino acids. Trimming cost V 0 bases and J 7 bases, with 6 bases left between them. CDR1 MNHEY and CDR2 SVGEGT come from the germline V gene. DNA for the CDR3: TGTGCCAGCAGTTACTCGGTGGGTGAAAAACTGTTTTTT. Residues: CASSYSVGEKLFF.

The V call is TRBV9, the J call TRBJ1-4; no clear D gene. Germline CDR1 and CDR2: SGDLS and YYNGEE. This CDR3 contains 15 residues. V lost 0 bases, J lost 5 bases, and 11 bases lay in between. In DNA form, the CDR3 reads TGTGCCAGCAGCGTAGAAGGCGGCAGGAATGAAAAACTGTTTTTT. Protein sequence: CASSVEGGRNEKLFF.

The rearrangement links TRBV12-3 or TRBV12-4 to TRBJ2-2; tentative D call: TRBD1 (5 bases). V gave up 9 bases and J gave up 8 bases, with 16 bases separating them. CDR3 length: 13 amino acids. This CDR3 reads CASGRTPKGELFF. DNA for the CDR3: TGTGCCAGTGGACGGACACCGAAAGGGGAGCTGTTTTTT.

The sample holds a few counts of this clone. V gene TRBV5-8 combines with J gene TRBJ2-4; TRBD1 matches at 9 bases. This CDR3 contains 15 residues. Unmatched junction bases numbered 2, after V lost 2 bases and J lost 2 bases. Germline V gene lookup returns CDR1 SGHTS and CDR2 YDEGEE. CDR3 region: CASSFGTGSKNIQYF. Written as DNA, the CDR3 is TGTGCCAGCAGCTTTGGGACAGGGTCCAAAAACATTCAGTACTTC.

The rearrangement links TRBV7-9 to TRBJ1-4; 10 nucleotides line up with TRBD1. Germline V gene lookup returns CDR1 SEHNR and CDR2 FQNEAQ (reference sequence). The CDR3 spans 15 residues. Trimming at V came to 1 base and at J to 10 bases, leaving 6 bases not matched to a gene. The CDR3 reads CASSLEGQGLVKLFF. CDR3 sequence (DNA): TGTGCCAGCAGCTTAGAGGGACAGGGGCTCGTAAAACTGTTTTTT.

As DNA, the CDR3 is TGCAGCGTTGGGCAAAACAGGGCGAGCACTGAAGCTTTCTTT. Translating gives CSVGQNRASTEAFF. This chain connects TRBV29-1 to TRBJ1-1, with D perhaps TRBD1 (6 bases). V was clipped by 4 bases and J by 4 bases, with 16 bases between them. Germline V lookup: CDR1 SQVTM, CDR2 ANQGSEA. The CDR3 consists of 14 residues.

CDR3 bases: TGTGCCAGCAATTTCCCCCAGGGGGCGATAACGGCCCCCACCGGGGAGCTGTTTTTT. It translates to CASNFPQGAITAPTGELFF. V is TRBV28 and J is TRBJ2-2; 8 bases align to TRBD1. V was pared by 7 bases and J by 4 bases, with 20 bases of the junction left unmatched. The CDR3 contains 19 residues. Germline V gene sequence: CDR1 MDHEN, CDR2 SYDVKM.

The chain uses TRBV6-5 and TRBJ2-5, with D tentatively TRBD1 or TRBD2 (6 bases each). The germline V and J ends were trimmed by 7 bases and 4 bases, with 16 bases remaining between them. The CDR3 sequence is 14 residues long. Looked up from germline, CDR1 is MNHEY and CDR2 is SVGAGI. The CDR3, as DNA: TGTGCCAGCACCTCAGGGGTCGGGGGAGAGACCCAGTACTTC. Its translation is CASTSGVGGETQYF.

The chain employs TRBV11-2 and TRBJ1-3; D not resolved. The CDR3 totals 13 residues. Trimming took 0 bases from V and 5 from J, leaving 5 bases between them. Germline lookup yields CDR1 SGHAT and CDR2 FQNNGV. CDR3 in DNA: TGTGCCAGCAGCTTAGAGTGGAGAAACACCATATATTTT. Protein product: CASSLEWRNTIYF. Full variable domain (outside the CDR3, taken from reference TRBV11-2 and TRBJ1-3): EAGVAQSPRYKIIEKRQSVAFWCNPISGHATLYWYQQILGQGPKLLIQFQNNGVVDDSQLPKDRFSAERLKGVDSTLKIQPAKLEDSAVYLCASSLEWRNTIYFGEGSWLTVV.

The rearrangement joins TRBV25-1 to TRBJ2-1; D is undetermined. The CDR3 extends over 11 amino acids. CDR1 MGHDK and CDR2 SYGVNS come from the germline V gene. V was clipped by 4 bases and J by 6 bases, with 4 bases between them. In nucleotides, the CDR3 is TGTGCCAGCAGTGCCATCAATGAGCAGTTCTTC. It translates to CASSAINEQFF.

The rearrangement uses TRBV14 and TRBJ2-2; no clear D. Trimming took 1 base from V and 6 from J, leaving 6 bases between them. Germline assignment: CDR1 SGHDN and CDR2 FVKESK. This CDR3 spans 13 amino acids. The CDR3 DNA follows: TGTGCCAGCAGCCAAGTACGGTCCGGGGAGCTGTTTTTT. It yields the protein CASSQVRSGELFF.

The V and J genes are TRBV7-9 and TRBJ1-6, with TRBD1 identical over 10 bases. The CDR3 totals 15 residues. J lost 10 bases, V lost 4 bases, and 7 bases had no gene match. CDR1 SEHNR and CDR2 FQNEAQ come from the germline V gene (reference sequence). In DNA form, the CDR3 reads TGTGCCAGCAGCTCAGGGACAGGGGAAAGGTCACCCCTCCACTTT. It is translated as CASSSGTGERSPLHF.

The chain combines TRBV5-1 with TRBJ2-1; TRBD2 aligns across 9 bases. This CDR3 contains 16 residues. CDR1 is SGHRS, CDR2 YFSETQ, per germline. The ends lost 0 bases at V and 9 bases at J; junction bases unmatched: 10. The CDR3 is CASSLEPGGRGSEQFF. The CDR3 DNA reads as TGCGCCAGCAGCTTGGAGCCGGGCGGGAGGGGGAGTGAGCAGTTCTTC.

CDR3 in DNA: TGTGCCAGCAGCGAAGACAGAGCCGGTGGTTTAAGTTTCTCTGAAGCTTTCTTT. It is translated as CASSEDRAGGLSFSEAFF. This sequence joins TRBV5-6 and TRBJ1-1, with TRBD1 as a possible D gene (5 bases). Trimming removed 4 bases from V and 6 bases from J, with 28 bases in between. The CDR3 covers 18 residues. Per germline, CDR1 SGHDT and CDR2 YYEEEE.

The chain couples TRBV27 to TRBJ2-3; 8 bases match TRBD1. J was trimmed by 2 bases and V by 5 bases; bases with no gene match: 9. CDR1 MNHEY and CDR2 SMNVEV come from the germline V gene (reference sequence). The CDR3 consists of 16 residues. CDR3 sequence reads: CASSLGTGLLTDTQYF. The CDR3 region has the DNA TGTGCCAGCAGTCTCGGGACAGGACTACTCACAGATACGCAGTATTTT.

This clone was observed a few times. The gene calls are TRBV5-5 and TRBJ2-1, with D uncertain. Germline loops: CDR1 SGHKS, CDR2 YYEKEE (reference sequence). This CDR3 is built from 17 residues. With 9 bases removed from V and 0 bases from J, the gap between germline ends came to 22 bases. Written as DNA, the CDR3 is TGTGCCACCTCCTTGATGGTGGTCCAGAGCTCCTACAATGAGCAGTTCTTC. The encoded protein is CATSLMVVQSSYNEQFF.

The chain combines TRBV19 with TRBJ1-4; D remains unclear. The ends were cut back, 3 bases at V and 10 bases at J, with 9 bases in the middle. The length of the CDR3 is 12 residues. Germline V gene lookup returns CDR1 LNHDA and CDR2 SQIVND (reference sequence). CDR3 protein: CASSMSGGKLFF. CDR3 DNA sequence: TGTGCCAGTAGTATGTCGGGCGGAAAACTGTTTTTT.

This sequence joins TRBV9 and TRBJ2-7; maybe TRBD2 (6 bases). The CDR3 extends over 14 amino acids. CDR1 is SGDLS, CDR2 YYNGEE, per germline. Trimming removed 0 bases at V and 7 bases at J, with 14 bases between. CDR3 in DNA: TGTGCCAGCAGCGTAGGACTAGACTCTAGAGAGCAGTACTTC. This sequence encodes CASSVGLDSREQYF.

The rearrangement joins TRBV6-1 to TRBJ1-5; no firm D call. CDR3 length: 15 residues. Germline CDR1 MNHNS, CDR2 SASEGT. Between the trimmed V and J ends, which lost 1 base and 2 bases, there was a span of 9 bases. For the CDR3, the DNA is TGTGCCAGCAGTGAAGGGACCGGGGGCAATCAGCCCCAGCATTTT. It is translated as CASSEGTGGNQPQHF.